This T cell receptor (beta chain) came from a study of T cells in Graves' hyperthyroidism and ophthalmopathy (dated by TCRdb to between 2019 and 2020). Study-wide context: Peripheral blood was sampled at the time of initial diagnosis, prior to any treatment. A discovery cohort of about a hundred patients, 43 with Graves' ophthalmopathy and approximately 57 with stable Graves' hyperthyroidism, was used to find distinguishing TCR V-J signatures. Prospective prediction of ophthalmopathy was tested in an independent validation cohort of 18 to 20 hyperthyroidism patients and approximately 17 patients who later progressed to ophthalmopathy. The approximately 90 discovery patients were randomly split 7:3 into training and test sets. In addition, the study compared T-cell repertoires in thyroid tissue and in blood from a handful of Graves' hyperthyroidism patients. After blood sampling, hyperthyroidism patients were treated with methimazole at a starting dose of 30 mg daily, and ophthalmopathy patients were treated with high-dose intravenous methylprednisolone. TCR Vbeta CDR3 sequencing of fewer than 150 peripheral blood samples (around 45 ophthalmopathy, about 80 hyperthyroidism and some 17 progressor patients) is reported in the paper. Beyond this particular receptor, the publication reports: Most expanded thyroid clonotypes (frequency above 0.001) were also detected in blood, suggesting blood repertoires may reflect thyroid immune responses. In validation, progression to ophthalmopathy was predicted by the model with 70.59% sensitivity and roughly 76% specificity, a median of roughly 6 months before onset. A 13 V-J signature model separated ophthalmopathy from stable hyperthyroidism, with around 90% sensitivity and roughly 81% specificity in cross-validation and 80%/75% in testing. No statistical method was used to fix the sample size in advance, and group allocation was not hidden from the investigators.

Relative to germline, V is 5 bases shorter and J is 0 bases shorter, with 12 bases between their ends. The CDR3 measures 15 amino acids from cysteine to phenylalanine. The entry retains the CDR3 DNA only, 45 bases that are in frame from base 1. CDR1 and CDR2 are read off the germline V gene as SNHLY and FYNNEI. Amplification of TCR beta CDR3 regions was carried out from RNA transcripts. The TCR CDR3 was subjected to a first round of RT-PCR using the HTBI primer set and the Qiagen OneStep RT-PCR kit. A second multiplex PCR round built the libraries, followed by size selection and purification. Libraries were sequenced paired-end with 100 bp reads on an Illumina HiSeq2000. On the study's bioinformatics: Raw data were processed with SOAPnuke, discarding reads with adapters, uncalled bases, mean Phred below 15, or no exact constant-primer or identifier match. High-quality paired reads were merged using COPE v1.2.5, and each unique nucleotide sequence was defined as a clonotype. MiTCR v1.1 was used to align clonotypes to the IMGT TRBV, TRBD and TRBJ reference segments. Only V-J combinations with frequency above 0.0001, covering roughly 99% of repertoires, were analysed. A TCS score was defined as the ratio between F50 (clonal expansion) and ExV (chaos), using BLOSUM62-based TCRdist between CDR3 peptides within each V-J. Welch's t-statistics and random forest reduced around 550 V-J features to about 12, which were used in a naive Bayes classifier (R e1071). TCRdb redid the processing of the public reads, applying fastp at Q25 and MiXCR, and retained in-frame beta chains. Each record represents a unique CDR3 protein, reported with the most common genes and DNA among its rows. The V and J calls were determined by TCRdb, not by the authors. This sample lists approximately 530,000 distinct CDR3 sequences; 15% to 20% were detected once. The ten largest clones add up to about 20% of the sample.

Stable Graves' hyperthyroidism was defined as no progression to ophthalmopathy during 18 months of follow-up. Hyperthyroidism patients were newly diagnosed, had a disease duration of under 2 months, and were aged 18 to 65 years. Any patient with an uncontrolled infection, another autoimmune disease, pregnancy or lactation was excluded. Clinical symptoms, serum thyroxine and TRAb, thyroid ultrasound, and orbital computed tomography formed the basis for the diagnoses. Ficoll-Paque density gradient centrifugation was used to isolate PBMCs from 9.5 to 10 ml of fresh peripheral blood. Total RNA was extracted using Trizol reagent, and RNA quality was assessed on an Agilent 2100 Bioanalyzer. This clonotype was recorded many times. Its antigen is currently not known. Nothing much larger sits one base from this clone, and base qualities are not available.

Here the chain combines TRBV2 and TRBJ2-3, with TRBD1 tentatively as D gene (6 bases match). Sequencing was done on a sample of blood. The sequence was obtained from a woman between 18 and 30 years old with Graves' hyperthyroidism. The bases are TGTGCCAGCAGTCCGGACAGAGTTAGCACAGATACGCAGTATTTT. It translates to CASSPDRVSTDTQYF. This CDR3, with the reference TRBV2 and TRBJ2-3 proteins standing in past its ends, gives the full variable domain EPEVTQTPSHQVTQMGQEVILRCVPISNHLYFYWYRQILGQKVEFLVSFYNNEISEKSEIFDDQFSVERPDGSNFTLKIRSTKLEDSAMYFCASSPDRVSTDTQYFGPGTRLTVL.